This TCR beta chain was identified in a study of human T cells and chemical hapten exposure. The wider study: Variability of per-sample TCR yields stemmed mainly from small differences in pooled library volume.

There are 14 residues in the CDR3. Per the germline V gene, CDR1 is SGHRS and CDR2 is YFSETQ. V was pared by 4 bases and J by 7 bases, with 15 bases between. TCRdb re-called the RACE reads with MiXCR, one entry per CDR3 protein. The data show over 35,000 distinct CDR3 sequences, about 10% seen once. Time point reported: pre-sensitization, week 0. Treatment: therapeutic diphenylcyclopropenone sensitization with weekly scalp DPC. This rearrangement joins TRBV5-1 to TRBJ2-1, with a possible D match to TRBD2 (5 bases). The sample in question was whole blood, obtained in connection with sensitization to the hapten diphenylcyclopropenone (DPC). The receptor was derived from a man aged 30 to 45 with alopecia areata. Some clones in this sample may be carry-over from other donors' samples. The CDR3 DNA reads TGCGCCAGCAGCCGATGGACTGCCGCGAATGAGCAGTTCTTC. Translation gives CASSRWTAANEQFF.